The rows below give T cell receptor beta chains drawn from one sample of a study of T-cell reconstitution after alpha-beta-depleted transplantation in children. One entry per CDR3 protein, called by TCRdb with MiXCR from the PCR reads. The table lists fewer than 95,000 distinct CDR3 sequences, 12% of them singletons, with more than 11% in the top ten. The specimen was PBMCs from the stem cell graft donor, collected from the stem cell graft. These receptors were collected from a human donor who donated a stem cell graft to a child with inherited bone marrow failure. Both conserved end residues are part of each CDR3. D genes are given only for firm matches. Only part of the rows carry a size: once, few, many, or a class if the clone is expanded.

d_gene: -
j_gene: TRBJ2-7
abundance: -
v_gene: TRBV23-1
CDR3nt: TGCGCCAGCAGTCAACACCCTGACGGCACCTACGAGCAGTACTTC
CDR3aa: CASSQHPDGTYEQYF

d_gene: TRBD2
j_gene: TRBJ2-1
abundance: many
v_gene: TRBV9
CDR3nt: TGTGCCAGCAGCGTAGGGGGACTAGCGGGAGTCCTTAATGAGCAGTTCTTC
CDR3aa: CASSVGGLAGVLNEQFF

d_gene: -
j_gene: TRBJ1-6
abundance: many
v_gene: TRBV29-1
CDR3nt: TGCAGCGTGGGAGGGTACGGATCACCCCTCCACTTT
CDR3aa: CSVGGYGSPLHF

d_gene: -
j_gene: TRBJ2-7
abundance: few
v_gene: TRBV10-3
CDR3nt: TGTGCCATCCGGACGCTCCTGGGGGAGCAGTACTTC
CDR3aa: CAIRTLLGEQYF

d_gene: -
j_gene: TRBJ2-1
abundance: -
v_gene: TRBV8-2
CDR3nt: TGTGGCAGCAGCCCTGGGACAGGGGGGTTAGACAATGAGCAGTTCTTC
CDR3aa: CGSSPGTGGLDNEQFF

d_gene: -
j_gene: TRBJ1-1
abundance: many
v_gene: TRBV5-1
CDR3nt: TGCGCCAGCAGCCGGGGAGAGATGAACACTGAAGCTTTCTTT
CDR3aa: CASSRGEMNTEAFF

d_gene: -
j_gene: TRBJ2-2
abundance: many
v_gene: TRBV24-1
CDR3nt: TGTGCCACCAGTGATTTTTCAGGGTCGGGAACCGGGGAGCTGTTTTTT
CDR3aa: CATSDFSGSGTGELFF

d_gene: TRBD2
j_gene: TRBJ2-1
abundance: many
v_gene: TRBV7-3
CDR3nt: TGTGCCAGCAGTCCAGGGTCTAGCGGATACAATGAGCAGTTCTTC
CDR3aa: CASSPGSSGYNEQFF

d_gene: TRBD1
j_gene: TRBJ2-5
abundance: many
v_gene: TRBV13
CDR3nt: TGTGCCAGCAGCTCTGGACAGGGGCAAGAGACCCAGTACTTC
CDR3aa: CASSSGQGQETQYF

d_gene: TRBD2
j_gene: TRBJ2-7
abundance: many
v_gene: TRBV5-1
CDR3nt: TGCGCCAGCAGCCGCGGGGGCGGGGGGGATTACGAGCAGTACTTC
CDR3aa: CASSRGGGGDYEQYF

d_gene: -
j_gene: TRBJ2-2
abundance: -
v_gene: TRBV14
CDR3nt: TGTGCCAGCAGCTCAGTGAACACCGGGGAGCTGTTTTTT
CDR3aa: CASSSVNTGELFF

d_gene: TRBD2
j_gene: TRBJ2-2
abundance: many
v_gene: TRBV5-6
CDR3nt: TGTGCCAGCAGCTCGGTCGCGGGAGGGGAGAACGGGGAGCTGTTTTTT
CDR3aa: CASSSVAGGENGELFF

d_gene: -
j_gene: TRBJ2-2
abundance: many
v_gene: TRBV5-6
CDR3nt: TGTGCCAGCAGCTTGGGGGGCGTCACCGGGGAGCTGTTTTTT
CDR3aa: CASSLGGVTGELFF

d_gene: -
j_gene: TRBJ2-1
abundance: many
v_gene: TRBV10-3
CDR3nt: TGTGCCATCAGTGAGTCCCAGAACAATGAGCAGTTCTTC
CDR3aa: CAISESQNNEQFF

d_gene: -
j_gene: TRBJ2-2
abundance: many
v_gene: TRBV11-2
CDR3nt: TGTGCCAGCAGCTTAGATCTTTTCCCCGGGGAGCTGTTTTTT
CDR3aa: CASSLDLFPGELFF

d_gene: -
j_gene: TRBJ1-2
abundance: -
v_gene: TRBV7-2
CDR3nt: TGTGCCAGCAGCTCCCGGGGCAGGGTTGAATATGGCTACACCTTC
CDR3aa: CASSSRGRVEYGYTF

d_gene: -
j_gene: TRBJ2-7
abundance: many
v_gene: TRBV6-1
CDR3nt: TGTGCCAGCAGTGCGTTTACAGAGAACTACGAGCAGTACTTC
CDR3aa: CASSAFTENYEQYF

d_gene: TRBD1
j_gene: TRBJ2-1
abundance: many
v_gene: TRBV29-1
CDR3nt: TGCAGCGTGACAGGGCTCTCGAACAATGAGCAGTTCTTC
CDR3aa: CSVTGLSNNEQFF

d_gene: -
j_gene: TRBJ2-7
abundance: many
v_gene: TRBV25-1
CDR3nt: TGTGCCAGCAGTAAACAGGCCCTCCTTATCGGCGAGCAGTACTTC
CDR3aa: CASSKQALLIGEQYF

d_gene: -
j_gene: TRBJ1-1
abundance: many
v_gene: TRBV5-1
CDR3nt: TGCGCCAGCTCTAGGGGGGATAACACTGAAGCTTTCTTT
CDR3aa: CASSRGDNTEAFF

d_gene: TRBD2
j_gene: TRBJ2-2
abundance: many
v_gene: TRBV29-1
CDR3nt: TGCAGCGTGGGGACTAAGCGGAACGCGAACACCGGGGAGCTGTTTTTT
CDR3aa: CSVGTKRNANTGELFF

d_gene: -
j_gene: TRBJ2-5
abundance: many
v_gene: TRBV28
CDR3nt: TGTGCCAGCAGGCGATCCCCCCAGGGTTCCGTCGAGACCCAGTACTTC
CDR3aa: CASRRSPQGSVETQYF

d_gene: -
j_gene: TRBJ1-2
abundance: -
v_gene: TRBV6-2/TRBV6-3
CDR3nt: TGTGCCAGCAGTTCAACAGCAACCGAAAACTATGGCTACACCTTC
CDR3aa: CASSSTATENYGYTF

d_gene: -
j_gene: TRBJ2-6
abundance: -
v_gene: TRBV5-4
CDR3nt: TGTGCCAGCAGCTTGGATATTCCTGGGGCCAACGTCCTGACTTTC
CDR3aa: CASSLDIPGANVLTF

d_gene: -
j_gene: TRBJ2-7
abundance: -
v_gene: TRBV6-5
CDR3nt: TGTGCCAGCAGCTTAGACGGGTCCTACGAGCAGTACTTC
CDR3aa: CASSLDGSYEQYF

d_gene: -
j_gene: TRBJ2-3
abundance: many
v_gene: TRBV20-1
CDR3nt: TGCAGTGCTAGAGATCGGCGGGGAGGCACAGATACGCAGTATTTT
CDR3aa: CSARDRRGGTDTQYF

d_gene: -
j_gene: TRBJ1-5
abundance: many
v_gene: TRBV15
CDR3nt: TGTGCCACCAGCAGAGGGACAGCGATCGGCCCCCAGCATTTT
CDR3aa: CATSRGTAIGPQHF

d_gene: -
j_gene: TRBJ2-7
abundance: many
v_gene: TRBV5-1
CDR3nt: TGCGCCAGCAGCTGGGCTCTGGACATCCCCTACGAGCAGTACTTC
CDR3aa: CASSWALDIPYEQYF

d_gene: TRBD2
j_gene: TRBJ2-1
abundance: many
v_gene: TRBV5-1
CDR3nt: TGCGCCAGCAGCTTGGGACACGGGAGGACGTACAATGAGCAGTTCTTC
CDR3aa: CASSLGHGRTYNEQFF

d_gene: TRBD1
j_gene: TRBJ2-3
abundance: many
v_gene: TRBV12-3/TRBV12-4
CDR3nt: TGTGCCAGCAGTTTAAATTCAGGGGGCCCTCCCACAGATACGCAGTATTTT
CDR3aa: CASSLNSGGPPTDTQYF

d_gene: -
j_gene: TRBJ1-5
abundance: many
v_gene: TRBV7-2
CDR3nt: TGTGCCAGCAGCTTATCCCCGGACCGAAATCAGCCCCAGCATTTT
CDR3aa: CASSLSPDRNQPQHF

d_gene: TRBD2
j_gene: TRBJ2-7
abundance: many
v_gene: TRBV19
CDR3nt: TGTGCCAGTATGGGAAGCGGGAACGTATACGAGCAGTACTTC
CDR3aa: CASMGSGNVYEQYF

d_gene: -
j_gene: TRBJ1-6
abundance: many
v_gene: TRBV20-1
CDR3nt: TGCAGTGCTAGAGTATGGGACGCGGGTCATTCACCCCTCCACTTT
CDR3aa: CSARVWDAGHSPLHF

d_gene: -
j_gene: TRBJ2-7
abundance: -
v_gene: TRBV5-1
CDR3nt: TGCGCCAGCAGCTTGGTACCCTCGGGGGAGCAGTACTTC
CDR3aa: CASSLVPSGEQYF

d_gene: TRBD1
j_gene: TRBJ1-2
abundance: many
v_gene: TRBV6-4
CDR3nt: TGTGCCAGCAGTCCGGGACAGGGGCTTTATGGCTACACGTTC
CDR3aa: CASSPGQGLYGYTF

d_gene: TRBD2
j_gene: TRBJ2-1
abundance: many
v_gene: TRBV18
CDR3nt: TGTGCCAGCTCACCAGGGACTAGCGGGATGTACAATGAGCAGTTCTTC
CDR3aa: CASSPGTSGMYNEQFF

d_gene: TRBD2
j_gene: TRBJ2-5
abundance: many
v_gene: TRBV20-1
CDR3nt: TGCAGTGCTGGAGAGCGGGGGCAAGAGACCCAGTACTTC
CDR3aa: CSAGERGQETQYF

d_gene: -
j_gene: TRBJ1-6
abundance: many
v_gene: TRBV5-1
CDR3nt: TGCGCCAGCAGCGTGACACAGGGAAACCATAATTCACCCCTCCACTTT
CDR3aa: CASSVTQGNHNSPLHF

d_gene: TRBD1
j_gene: TRBJ1-1
abundance: many
v_gene: TRBV20-1
CDR3nt: TGCAGTGCTAGAGTAGAGAGGGGGCGGATGAACACTGAAGCTTTCTTT
CDR3aa: CSARVERGRMNTEAFF

d_gene: -
j_gene: TRBJ1-3
abundance: -
v_gene: TRBV29-1
CDR3nt: TGCAGCGTCAGGTTATCGGGAAACACCATATATTTT
CDR3aa: CSVRLSGNTIYF

d_gene: -
j_gene: TRBJ1-2
abundance: many
v_gene: TRBV7-6
CDR3nt: TGTGCCAGCAGCCCTAAACAGGGCATCTATGGCTACACCTTC
CDR3aa: CASSPKQGIYGYTF

d_gene: -
j_gene: TRBJ2-7
abundance: few
v_gene: TRBV10-3
CDR3nt: TGTGCCATCAGTGGACAGGATACCTACGAGCAGTACTTC
CDR3aa: CAISGQDTYEQYF

d_gene: TRBD1
j_gene: TRBJ1-2
abundance: few
v_gene: TRBV27
CDR3nt: TGTGCCAGCAGTCTGGACAGGGGTAATGGCTACACCTTC
CDR3aa: CASSLDRGNGYTF

d_gene: -
j_gene: TRBJ2-2
abundance: few
v_gene: TRBV19
CDR3nt: TGTGCCAGTAATAGCAGGGGCACCGGGGAGCTGTTTTTT
CDR3aa: CASNSRGTGELFF

d_gene: -
j_gene: TRBJ2-6
abundance: few
v_gene: TRBV9
CDR3nt: TGTGCCAGCAGGGGATCTGGGGCCAACGTCCTGACTTTC
CDR3aa: CASRGSGANVLTF

d_gene: -
j_gene: TRBJ2-2
abundance: many
v_gene: TRBV7-9
CDR3nt: TGTGCCAGCACGGTTGGGACCGGGGAGCTGTTTTTT
CDR3aa: CASTVGTGELFF

d_gene: -
j_gene: TRBJ1-2
abundance: -
v_gene: TRBV20-1
CDR3nt: TGCAGTGCTAGACCAAGTCTTCCAGGGGAAGCGCGTGGCTACACCTTC
CDR3aa: CSARPSLPGEARGYTF

d_gene: -
j_gene: TRBJ1-1
abundance: -
v_gene: TRBV7-9
CDR3nt: TGTGCCAGCAGCCCTAAGGTCGACACTGAAGCTTTCTTT
CDR3aa: CASSPKVDTEAFF

d_gene: TRBD2
j_gene: TRBJ2-1
abundance: few
v_gene: TRBV19
CDR3nt: TGTGCCAGTAGTATATCGAGCGGGGGCTCCTACAATGAGCAGTTCTTC
CDR3aa: CASSISSGGSYNEQFF

d_gene: TRBD2
j_gene: TRBJ2-1
abundance: many
v_gene: TRBV28
CDR3nt: TGTGCCAGCAGTTTACTAGCGGGGAAAAATGAGCAGTTCTTC
CDR3aa: CASSLLAGKNEQFF